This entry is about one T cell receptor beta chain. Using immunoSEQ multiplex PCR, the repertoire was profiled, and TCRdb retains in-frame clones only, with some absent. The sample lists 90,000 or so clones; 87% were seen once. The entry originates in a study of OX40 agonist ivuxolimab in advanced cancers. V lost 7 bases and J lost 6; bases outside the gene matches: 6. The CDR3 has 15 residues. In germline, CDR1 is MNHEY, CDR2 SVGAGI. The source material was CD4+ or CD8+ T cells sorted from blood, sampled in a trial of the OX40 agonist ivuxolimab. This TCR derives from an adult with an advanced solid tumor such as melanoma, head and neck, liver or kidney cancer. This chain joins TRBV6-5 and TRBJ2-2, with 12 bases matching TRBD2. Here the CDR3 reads CASKLAGGPPGELFF. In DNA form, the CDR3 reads TGTGCCAGCAAGCTAGCGGGAGGGCCCCCCGGGGAGCTGTTTTTT.